Listed here are 21 T cell receptor beta chains from one sample, sequenced in a study of control samples from healthy donors and cancer patients. The method was immunoSEQ multiplex PCR; TCRdb's version includes in-frame clones alone and lacks a portion of them. This table has about 98,000 clones, about four fifths appearing once. The specimen was blood. The receptors stem from a man in his sixties in good health.

J is TRBJ1-1 and V is TRBV23-1; D unclear. TRBV23-1 counts as an open reading frame of uncertain function. Trimming removed 4 bases at V and 1 base at J, with 16 bases between. The CDR3 extends over 16 amino acids. The chain's CDR3 is CASSPPGSPTNTEAFF. Here the CDR3 DNA reads TGCGCCAGCAGTCCCCCCGGGTCCCCAACGAACACTGAAGCTTTCTTT.

The chain recombines TRBV11-3 with TRBJ2-1, with a tentative D call TRBD2 (6 bases). Germline assignment: CDR1 SGHNT and CDR2 YENEEA. V shed 5 bases and J shed 1 base, with 9 bases lying between them. This CDR3 comprises 14 residues. CDR3 sequence (DNA): TGTGCCAGCAGCCCTGGAGGGTCCTACAATGAGCAGTTCTTC. Translation gives CASSPGGSYNEQFF. Full variable domain (remainder filled in from reference TRBV11-3 and TRBJ2-1): EAGVVQSPRYKIIEKKQPVAFWCNPISGHNTLYWYLQNLGQGPELLIRYENEEAVDDSQLPKDRFSAERLKGVDSTLKIQPAELGDSAVYLCASSPGGSYNEQFFGPGTRLTVL.

The gene calls are TRBV19 and TRBJ2-7; possible D gene TRBD2, 6 bases. This CDR3 has 14 amino acids. From germline, CDR1 is LNHDA and CDR2 SQIVND (reference sequence). Trimming stripped 1 base from V and 1 base from J, with 8 bases between. In DNA form, the CDR3 reads TGTGCCAGTAGTATAGCCGGAGGGTCCTACGAGCAGTACTTC. Translated: CASSIAGGSYEQYF.

The chain couples TRBV12-5 to TRBJ2-3; no definite D call. CDR3 length: 12 amino acids. The ends were cut back, 1 base at V and 6 bases at J, with 5 bases in the middle. The germline V gene encodes CDR1 LGHNT and CDR2 FRNRAP. The CDR3 sequence: CASGLASDTQYF. CDR3 coding DNA: TGTGCTAGTGGTTTGGCCAGCGATACGCAGTATTTT.

V and J are TRBV29-1 and TRBJ1-1; D ambiguous. Germline CDR1 SQVTM, CDR2 ANQGSEA. The CDR3 is 13 residues long. Between the trimmed V and J ends, which lost 6 bases and 3 bases, there was a span of 14 bases. This chain's CDR3 is CSVVSGVHTEAFF. The CDR3 DNA reads as TGCAGCGTGGTGTCCGGGGTACACACTGAAGCTTTCTTT.

The chain links TRBV11-2 to TRBJ2-1; 7 bases match TRBD2. Per the germline V gene, CDR1 is SGHAT and CDR2 is FQNNGV. With 4 bases clipped from V and 10 bases from J, the junction kept 19 bases outside the gene matches. This CDR3 contains 17 residues. The CDR3 DNA reads TGTGCCAGCAGCTCCACCCCCGGGGGAGGGCCATATCAGGAGCAGTTCTTC. Translation gives CASSSTPGGGPYQEQFF.

The genes are TRBV6-5 and TRBJ1-2, with D possibly being TRBD1 (6 bases). This CDR3 region has 15 residues. V was cut by 6 bases and J by 2 bases, with 16 bases left in between. CDR1 is MNHEY, CDR2 SVGAGI, per germline. CDR3 DNA sequence: TGTGCCAGCAGGCTCGGAGGGGGGGTGAACTATGGCTACACCTTC. It translates to CASRLGGGVNYGYTF.

The V gene is TRBV6-1, the J gene TRBJ2-5; D unresolved. This CDR3 has 15 amino acids. V gave up 3 bases and J gave up 1 base, with 12 bases separating them. Germline CDR1 is MNHNS and CDR2 is SASEGT. CDR3 sequence: CASSESRTLQETQYF. The CDR3 region has the DNA TGTGCCAGCAGTGAGTCTCGAACGCTCCAAGAGACCCAGTACTTC.

The table lists this clone with a count of one. This chain joins TRBV4-1 and TRBJ2-3, with 7 bases fitting TRBD2. The germline V gene has CDR1 MGHRA and CDR2 YSYEKL. The CDR3 length is 17 residues. After removal of 0 bases from V and 0 bases from J, the junction contained 6 bases not matched to a gene. The CDR3 DNA follows: TGCGCCAGCAGCCAAGATCTAGGCGGGGGAAGCACAGATACGCAGTATTTT. It yields the protein CASSQDLGGGSTDTQYF.

The gene calls are TRBV11-3 and TRBJ2-3; TRBD1 matches 7 bases. V was clipped by 5 bases and J by 0 bases; unmatched bases: 11. The CDR3 loop spans 17 amino acids. Germline V gives CDR1 SGHNT, CDR2 YENEEA. The CDR3 reads CASSTGQPLTSTDTQYF. CDR3 DNA sequence: TGTGCCAGCAGCACGGGACAGCCGCTCACTAGCACAGATACGCAGTATTTT.

The CDR3 here is CASSRQGLVGNQPQHF. CDR3 nucleotide sequence: TGTGCCAGCAGCCGGCAGGGGTTGGTTGGCAATCAGCCCCAGCATTTT. This chain uses TRBV5-6 with TRBJ1-5; TRBD1 might be the D (6 bases). The CDR3 is made up of 16 amino acids. From germline, CDR1 is SGHDT and CDR2 YYEEEE. V shed 4 bases and J shed 2 bases, with 16 bases lying between them. The complete variable domain, with remaining parts taken from reference TRBV5-6 and TRBJ1-5, reads DAGVTQSPTHLIKTRGQQVTLRCSPKSGHDTVSWYQQALGQGPQFIFQYYEEEERQRGNFPDRFSGHQFPNYSSELNVNALLLGDSALYLCASSRQGLVGNQPQHFGDGTRLSIL.

J is TRBJ1-1 and V is TRBV24-1; tentatively, D is TRBD1 (5 bases). The CDR3 runs to 14 residues. With 4 bases removed from V and 6 bases from J, the gap between germline ends came to 14 bases. Germline loops: CDR1 KGHDR, CDR2 SFDVKD. The CDR3 sequence: CATSDPGHSAEAFF. As DNA, the CDR3 is TGTGCCACCAGTGACCCAGGGCATAGCGCTGAAGCTTTCTTT.

This chain connects TRBV12-3 or TRBV12-4 to TRBJ2-7; the D is unclear. CDR3 length: 11 amino acids. V was trimmed by 4 bases and J by 6 bases, leaving 7 bases between them. CDR3 DNA sequence: TGTGCCAGCAGTTCCGGGCTCGAGCAGTACTTC. Translation gives CASSSGLEQYF.

The genes are TRBV5-1 and TRBJ2-5; D gene unclear. V was clipped by 0 bases and J by 2 bases, with 17 bases between them. Per germline, CDR1 SGHRS and CDR2 YFSETQ. There are 17 residues in the CDR3. The chain's CDR3 is CASSLGRAADLQETQYF. CDR3 nucleotide sequence: TGCGCCAGCAGCTTGGGTCGGGCGGCAGATTTACAAGAGACCCAGTACTTC. Supplemented by reference TRBV5-1 and TRBJ2-5, the full variable domain reads KAGVTQTPRYLIKTRGQQVTLSCSPISGHRSVSWYQQTPGQGLQFLFEYFSETQRNKGNFPGRFSGRQFSNSRSEMNVSTLELGDSALYLCASSLGRAADLQETQYFGPGTRLLVL.

This chain joins TRBV7-2 and TRBJ1-3, with TRBD1 as a possible D gene (6 bases). Per the germline V gene, CDR1 is SGHTA and CDR2 is FQGNSA. Trimming shortened V by 3 bases and J by 0 bases, and 12 bases separated the two germline ends. This CDR3 is built from 16 residues. CDR3 nucleotide sequence: TGTGCCAGCAGCTTCACAGGGCCCAACTCTGGAAACACCATATATTTT. Protein: CASSFTGPNSGNTIYF.

DNA of the CDR3: TGTGCCAGCACCAGTAGCGGGGGGGGCACAGATACGCAGTATTTT. Protein: CASTSSGGGTDTQYF. The J gene is TRBJ2-3, the V gene TRBV7-9; 11 positions match TRBD2. Per germline, CDR1 SEHNR and CDR2 FQNEAQ (reference sequence). The CDR3 runs to 15 residues. The J segment lost 1 base and the V segment lost 7 bases, leaving 4 bases of the junction unmatched.

The chain joins TRBV5-1 to TRBJ2-7, with TRBD1 identical over 7 bases. CDR3 length equals 14 residues. The V gene's germline CDR1 is SGHRS and CDR2 YFSETQ. With V trimmed by 0 bases and J by 0 bases, 0 bases remained unmatched. CDR3 protein: CASSLDRGSYEQYF. The CDR3 region has the DNA TGCGCCAGCAGCTTGGACAGGGGCTCCTACGAGCAGTACTTC.

The chain uses TRBV10-3 and TRBJ1-1; 10 bases are shared with TRBD1. The ends lost 4 bases at V and 6 bases at J; junction bases unmatched: 2. Germline-derived CDR1 and CDR2 are ENHRY and SYGVKD. This CDR3 has 13 amino acids. This CDR3 reads CAISGDRGAEAFF. CDR3 nucleotides: TGTGCCATCAGTGGGGACAGGGGCGCTGAAGCTTTCTTT.

This clone appeared a single time. The chain joins TRBV6-4 to TRBJ2-5; D might be TRBD1 or TRBD2, each matching 7 bases. CDR3 size: 17 residues. Germline V lookup: CDR1 MRHNA, CDR2 SNTAGT. V lost 0 bases and J lost 5, with 19 bases in between. The CDR3 loop is CASSDSAGGGGMETQYF. CDR3 nucleotides: TGTGCCAGCAGTGACTCCGCAGGGGGAGGGGGAATGGAGACCCAGTACTTC.

The V gene is TRBV11-2, the J gene TRBJ2-7; 13 positions agree with TRBD2. Trimming took 4 bases from V and 0 from J; bases not matched to a gene: 3. Germline CDR1 is SGHAT and CDR2 is FQNNGV. The CDR3 sequence is 16 residues long. CDR3 residues: CASSSGTSGNSYEQYF. CDR3 DNA: TGTGCCAGCAGCTCAGGGACTAGCGGGAACTCCTACGAGCAGTACTTC.

The rearrangement links TRBV5-1 to TRBJ1-1; no definite D call. V was trimmed by 0 bases and J by 1 base, leaving 7 bases between them. The CDR3 is 14 amino acids. Germline V lookup: CDR1 SGHRS, CDR2 YFSETQ. The CDR3, as DNA: TGCGCCAGCAGCTTGGCCCAAGAGAACACTGAAGCTTTCTTT. It codes for CASSLAQENTEAFF.